This passage covers 21 T cell receptor beta chains from one sample sequenced in a study of blood T cell repertoires in COVID-19. Clones were read by immunoSEQ multiplex PCR, and TCRdb kept only the in-frame ones, dropping some. The repertoire includes some 150,000 clones, about nine tenths of them detected once, and over 2% sits in the top ten. The sequenced sample consisted of peripheral blood. The origin of the receptors is a human donor in a cohort sampled during active COVID-19.

The V call is TRBV7-3, the J call TRBJ1-4; D is undetermined. This CDR3 is 15 amino acids long. Germline CDR1 SGHTA, CDR2 FQGTGA. Trimming left V 2 bases short and J 5 bases short, with 12 bases between. The CDR3 sequence is CASSLGRGSNEKLFF. CDR3 DNA: TGTGCCAGCAGCTTAGGACGAGGGTCCAATGAAAAACTGTTTTTT.

The chain employs TRBV9 and TRBJ1-5; maybe TRBD1 (5 bases). The CDR3 covers 15 residues. Looked up from germline, CDR1 is SGDLS and CDR2 is YYNGEE. The V end was cut by 4 bases, the J end by 0 bases, with 11 bases between. The CDR3 coding sequence is TGTGCCAGCAGCTTCACAGGCGATAGCAATCAGCCCCAGCATTTT. Encoded protein: CASSFTGDSNQPQHF.

Only one count was recorded for this clone. This chain uses TRBV5-1 with TRBJ2-3, with 11 bases lining up with TRBD2. The CDR3 contains 16 residues. After removal of 0 bases from V and 8 bases from J, the junction contained 8 bases not matched to a gene. CDR1 is SGHRS and CDR2 is YFSETQ in the germline V gene. DNA of the CDR3: TGCGCCAGCAGCTTGGTATTAGCGGGAGGGCTGGCTACGCAGTATTTT. This sequence encodes CASSLVLAGGLATQYF.

CDR3 sequence (DNA): TGTGCCAGCAGCTTGGGGGCCGGGACAGGGGTCTACAATGAGCAGTTCTTC. It specifies CASSLGAGTGVYNEQFF. The genes are TRBV5-4 and TRBJ2-1; 10 nucleotides line up with TRBD1. CDR3 size: 17 residues. V dropped 0 bases and J dropped 3; count of bases not matched to a gene: 6. Looked up from germline, CDR1 is SGHNT and CDR2 is YYREEE (reference sequence).

The chain employs TRBV19 and TRBJ2-1; 13 bases are shared with TRBD2. CDR1 is LNHDA and CDR2 is SQIVND in the germline V gene (reference sequence). CDR3 length: 22 residues. V trimming: 5 bases; J trimming: 9 bases; junction bases outside the gene matches: 28. The CDR3 sequence is CASSRTHLPIPGTSGVMGEQFF. The CDR3 nucleotides are TGTGCCAGTAGTCGTACCCATCTCCCCATACCCGGGACTAGCGGGGTAATGGGTGAGCAGTTCTTC.

The chain employs TRBV18 and TRBJ2-2; unclear D gene. V shed 5 bases and J shed 4 bases, with 8 bases lying between them. The V gene's germline CDR1 is KGHSH and CDR2 LQKENI. This CDR3 is built from 13 residues. The CDR3 loop reads CASSVVVTGELFF. The CDR3 coding sequence is TGTGCCAGCTCAGTAGTGGTCACCGGGGAGCTGTTTTTT.

This clone showed up just a few times. This chain joins TRBV19 and TRBJ2-1; TRBD2 agrees at 9 bases. Losses at the gene ends were 4 bases for V and 9 bases for J; bases not matched to a gene: 13. This CDR3 spans 16 amino acids. Germline V gives CDR1 LNHDA, CDR2 SQIVND (reference sequence). CDR3 sequence (DNA): TGTGCCAGTAGTAGGGTGGCGGGGGGGCTGTGGGTTGAGCAGTTCTTC. The encoded protein is CASSRVAGGLWVEQFF.

The chain has TRBV19 and TRBJ2-7; weak D call: TRBD1 (6 bases). There are 14 residues in the CDR3. Germline V gene sequence: CDR1 LNHDA, CDR2 SQIVND (reference sequence). Trimming pared 6 bases from V and 3 bases from J, leaving 15 bases between. The CDR3 nucleotides read TGTGCCAGTAGAAAAACGACAGGTTTCTACGAGCAGTACTTC. It translates to CASRKTTGFYEQYF.

This clone was seen a few times. V is TRBV7-3 and J is TRBJ2-7, with D tentatively TRBD1 (5 bases). The V gene lost 1 base and the J gene lost 3 bases, with 13 bases spanning the gap. CDR1 is SGHTA, CDR2 FQGTGA, per germline. The CDR3 consists of 15 residues. The chain's CDR3 is CASSLIAGKNYEQYF. The CDR3 coding sequence is TGTGCCAGCAGCTTAATAGCAGGGAAAAACTACGAGCAGTACTTC.

The chain is built from TRBV2 and TRBJ2-2; 7 nucleotides align to TRBD2. With 7 bases clipped from V and 4 bases from J, the junction kept 9 bases outside the gene matches. The CDR3 length is 15 residues. Germline CDR1 SNHLY, CDR2 FYNNEI. The CDR3 reads CASTQEASGTGELFF. The CDR3, as DNA: TGTGCCAGCACCCAGGAGGCTAGCGGCACCGGGGAGCTGTTTTTT.

This chain's CDR3 is CASSEWGQGGEQYF. For the CDR3, the DNA is TGCGCCAGCAGTGAGTGGGGACAGGGAGGCGAGCAGTACTTC. The chain recombines TRBV10-1 with TRBJ2-7; 9 bases map to TRBD1. CDR1 is WNHNN and CDR2 is SYGVQD in the germline V gene (reference sequence). With V trimmed by 1 base and J by 6 bases, 4 bases remained unmatched. This CDR3 is built from 14 residues.

This chain joins TRBV2 and TRBJ2-7, with D possibly TRBD1 on 5 matching bases. V lost 4 bases and J lost 2, with 9 bases in between. Germline loops: CDR1 SNHLY, CDR2 FYNNEI. The CDR3 has 13 amino acids. CDR3 sequence (DNA): TGTGCCAGCAGTGTACAGGCCCCCTACGAGCAGTACTTC. Protein: CASSVQAPYEQYF.

The chain carries TRBV9 and TRBJ2-1; 11 bases fit TRBD2. The germline gives CDR1 SGDLS, CDR2 YYNGEE. CDR3 size: 17 residues. The ends lost 4 bases at V and 4 bases at J; junction bases unmatched: 10. The CDR3 bases are TGTGCCAGCAGCTCCTCGGTCAGACTAGCGGGATACAATGAGCAGTTCTTC. It specifies CASSSSVRLAGYNEQFF.

In the case of this clone: Its ends do not fully match the called genes, so a read error is possible. The chain has TRBV7-7 and TRBJ2-5; TRBD1 aligns across 9 bases. This CDR3 contains 17 residues. Germline CDR1 reads SSHAT; CDR2 reads FNYEAQ (reference sequence). The DNA of the CDR3 is TGTGCTAGCAGCTTGAGGACCCCCGGACAGGGGCAAGAGACCCAGTACTTC. Translation: CASSLRTPGQGQETQYF.

The V call is TRBV30, the J call TRBJ2-7; perhaps TRBD1 as D (5 bases). Trimming shortened V by 0 bases and J by 3 bases, and 9 bases separated the two germline ends. Germline lookup yields CDR1 GTSNPN and CDR2 SVGIG (reference sequence). This CDR3 has 13 residues. The CDR3 DNA sequence: TGTGCCTGGAGTGTTACAGGAAGCTACGAGCAGTACTTC. Amino acid sequence: CAWSVTGSYEQYF.

The rearrangement links TRBV4-3 to TRBJ1-2, with a weak D call TRBD1 (5 bases). Trimming took off 1 base at V and 4 bases at J, with 7 bases between the two ends. Germline-derived CDR1 and CDR2 are LGHNA and YSLEER. There are 13 residues in the CDR3. The CDR3, as DNA: TGCGCCAGCAGCCAAGGGGGCATCTATGGCTACACCTTC. Protein: CASSQGGIYGYTF.

The chain carries TRBV11-2 and TRBJ1-5; D remains ambiguous. Deletions cut 3 bases from V and 6 bases from J, with 9 bases between. The CDR3 has 13 residues. The germline V gene has CDR1 SGHAT and CDR2 FQNNGV. The CDR3: CASSFGGSQPQHF. The DNA of the CDR3 is TGTGCCAGCAGCTTTGGAGGTAGTCAGCCCCAGCATTTT.

The chain uses TRBV10-2 and TRBJ2-2; TRBD2 is a possible D gene (6 bases). This CDR3 is built from 14 residues. V was pared by 0 bases and J by 10 bases, with 12 bases between. CDR1 is WSHSY and CDR2 is SAAADI in the germline V gene. The CDR3 protein is CASSESDGGPELFF. In DNA form, the CDR3 reads TGCGCCAGCAGTGAGTCGGACGGGGGACCGGAGCTGTTTTTT.

The CDR3 nucleotides are TGCGCCAGCAGCTTCATTAGCTGGGAGACCCAGTACTTC. Amino acid sequence: CASSFISWETQYF. The chain has TRBV5-1 and TRBJ2-5; D is ambiguous. Trimming cost V 2 bases and J 5 bases, with 10 bases left between them. This CDR3 comprises 13 residues. Germline loops: CDR1 SGHRS, CDR2 YFSETQ.

This chain uses TRBV19 with TRBJ1-5; D is uncertain. The CDR3 contains 14 residues. V was cut by 8 bases and J by 0 bases, with 11 bases left in between. Per the germline V gene, CDR1 is LNHDA and CDR2 is SQIVND (reference sequence). The CDR3 sequence: CASARRDSNQPQHF. In nucleotides, the CDR3 is TGTGCCAGTGCTCGGAGGGATAGCAATCAGCCCCAGCATTTT.

This chain links TRBV14 with TRBJ2-7; 7 bases are a match to TRBD1. Germline V gene lookup returns CDR1 SGHDN and CDR2 FVKESK. This CDR3 region has 13 residues. With 6 bases clipped from V and 4 bases from J, the junction kept 6 bases outside the gene matches. This chain's CDR3 is CASSGQAGYEQYF. Here the CDR3 DNA reads TGTGCCAGCAGTGGACAGGCGGGTTACGAGCAGTACTTC.